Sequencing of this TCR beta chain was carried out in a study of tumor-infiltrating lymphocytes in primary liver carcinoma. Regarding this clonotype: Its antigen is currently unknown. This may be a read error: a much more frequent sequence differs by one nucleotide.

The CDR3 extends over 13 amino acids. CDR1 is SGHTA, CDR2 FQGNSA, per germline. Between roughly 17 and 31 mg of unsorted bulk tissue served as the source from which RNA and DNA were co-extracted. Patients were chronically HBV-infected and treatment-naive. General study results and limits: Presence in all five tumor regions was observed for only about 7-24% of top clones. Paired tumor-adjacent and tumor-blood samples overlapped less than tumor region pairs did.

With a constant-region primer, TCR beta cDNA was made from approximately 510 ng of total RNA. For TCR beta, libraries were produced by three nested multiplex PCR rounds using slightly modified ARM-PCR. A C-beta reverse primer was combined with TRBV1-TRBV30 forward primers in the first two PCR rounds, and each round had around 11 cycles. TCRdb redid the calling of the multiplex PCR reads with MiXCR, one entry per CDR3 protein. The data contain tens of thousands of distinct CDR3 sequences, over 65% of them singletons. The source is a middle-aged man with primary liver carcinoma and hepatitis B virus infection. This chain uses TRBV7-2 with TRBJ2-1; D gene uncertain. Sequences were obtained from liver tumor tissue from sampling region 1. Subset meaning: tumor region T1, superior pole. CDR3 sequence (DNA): TGTGCCCGCAGCTTCTATCTCGCGGATGAGCAGTTCTTC. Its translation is CARSFYLADEQFF. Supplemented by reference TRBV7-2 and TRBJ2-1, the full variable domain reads GAGVSQSPSNKVTEKGKDVELRCDPISGHTALYWYRQSLGQGLEFLIYFQGNSAPDKSGLPSDRFSAERTGGSVSTLTIQRTQQEDSAVYLCARSFYLADEQFFGPGTRLTVL.